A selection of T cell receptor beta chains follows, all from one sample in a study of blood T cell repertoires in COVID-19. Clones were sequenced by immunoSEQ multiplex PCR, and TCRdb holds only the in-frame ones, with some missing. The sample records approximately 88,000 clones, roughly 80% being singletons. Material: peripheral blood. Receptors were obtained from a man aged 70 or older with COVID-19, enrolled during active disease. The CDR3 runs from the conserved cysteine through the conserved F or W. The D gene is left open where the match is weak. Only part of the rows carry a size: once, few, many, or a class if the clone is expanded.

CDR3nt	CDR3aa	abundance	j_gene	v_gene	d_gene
TGCGCCAGCAGCTTGGAATCAAACTATGGCTACACCTTC	CASSLESNYGYTF	-	TRBJ1-2	TRBV5-1	-
TGTGCCATCAGTACCGGAGGGAACTTAAATCAGCCCCAGCATTTT	CAISTGGNLNQPQHF	once	TRBJ1-5	TRBV10-3	-
TGTGCCAGCAGCCATTCCGACAGGGCAATCACAGATACGCAGTATTTT	CASSHSDRAITDTQYF	-	TRBJ2-3	TRBV4-2	TRBD1
TGCGCCAGCAGCCAAGGGGTCACTAGCGGGAGTCGGGAGCAGTACTTC	CASSQGVTSGSREQYF	-	TRBJ2-7	TRBV4-3	TRBD2
TGTGCCACCAGTGAGCTAGCGGGAGGTTCAGATACGCAGTATTTT	CATSELAGGSDTQYF	-	TRBJ2-3	TRBV24-1	TRBD2
TGTGCCTGCTTCGCAGGGGCCACGTACAATGAGCAGTTCTTC	CACFAGATYNEQFF	-	TRBJ2-1	TRBV30	-
TGTGCCAGTAGTACCAGGGACAGGGGGCGAGCTGGAAACACCATATATTTT	CASSTRDRGRAGNTIYF	once	TRBJ1-3	TRBV19	TRBD1
TGCAGCGTGATGTGGGCAGGGATTGAAAAACTGTTTTTT	CSVMWAGIEKLFF	-	TRBJ1-4	TRBV29-1	-
TGTGCCAGCAGTTACAGTCTCGGCCGGGGATCTGAAGCTTTCTTT	CASSYSLGRGSEAFF	-	TRBJ1-1	TRBV6-5	-
TGTGCCAGTAGTAACGGGACAGGGGTTTCCATGAACACTGAAGCTTTCTTT	CASSNGTGVSMNTEAFF	-	TRBJ1-1	TRBV19	TRBD1
TGTGCCAGCAACCCATCCGGCGGGATAAAAAACACTGAAGCTTTCTTT	CASNPSGGIKNTEAFF	-	TRBJ1-1	TRBV7-9	-
TGTGCCAGTTCCGACATCTTCACAGATACGCAGTATTTT	CASSDIFTDTQYF	few	TRBJ2-3	TRBV6-5	-
TGTGCCAGTAGCCGGACAGTTTATGGCAATCAGCCCCAGCATTTT	CASSRTVYGNQPQHF	once	TRBJ1-5	TRBV19	-
TGTGCCAGCAGTGACCGGCCTTGGGCAGGGGGCAGTCCTGAAGCTTTCTTT	CASSDRPWAGGSPEAFF	-	TRBJ1-1	TRBV6-2/TRBV6-3	TRBD1
TGTGCCAGCAGCCCGGACTTATTGAGCTCCTACAATGAGCAGTTCTTC	CASSPDLLSSYNEQFF	-	TRBJ2-1	TRBV27	-
TGCGCCAGCAGCCAAGAACCGGGCAATCAGCCCCAGCATTTT	CASSQEPGNQPQHF	-	TRBJ1-5	TRBV4-3	-
TGTGCCATCTCGTCCGACTTATTTAATTCACCCCTCCACTTT	CAISSDLFNSPLHF	-	TRBJ1-6	TRBV10-3	-
TGTGCCAGCAGAGGGTCTAGCCAAAGCTCCTACAATGAGCAGTTCTTC	CASRGSSQSSYNEQFF	-	TRBJ2-1	TRBV2	-
TGTGCCTGGAGTGTAATTGGGCGATCTGGTGGCTACACCTTC	CAWSVIGRSGGYTF	-	TRBJ1-2	TRBV30	-
TGCGCCAGCAGCAGTCAGGGGGAAGTCGGATCACCCCTCCACTTT	CASSSQGEVGSPLHF	-	TRBJ1-6	TRBV5-1	TRBD1
TGTGCCAGCAGTGAGAGAAGGAGAGAGACCCAGTACTTC	CASSERRRETQYF	large	TRBJ2-5	TRBV6-1	-
TGTGCCAGCAGCTTAGGTAGTTCCTCCTACAATGAGCAGTTCTTC	CASSLGSSSYNEQFF	-	TRBJ2-1	TRBV7-8	-
TGTGCCAGCAGCTCTCGACAGTTTTTCTATGGCTACACCTTC	CASSSRQFFYGYTF	-	TRBJ1-2	TRBV13	-
TGTGCCAGCTCACCGGGGGGGCACTCTGAAGCTTTCTTT	CASSPGGHSEAFF	few	TRBJ1-1	TRBV18	-
TGTGCCAGCAGCTATACTAGCTACAATGAGCAGTTCTTC	CASSYTSYNEQFF	-	TRBJ2-1	TRBV14	-
TGTGCCAGCAGTCTCCTTGGGGGGAGGCCTACCTACACCGGGGAGCTGTTTTTT	CASSLLGGRPTYTGELFF	-	TRBJ2-2	TRBV6-6	-
TGTGCCAGCAGTTCGCAGGGGAGAGATCAGCCCCAGCATTTT	CASSSQGRDQPQHF	once	TRBJ1-5	TRBV7-9	-
TGTGCCAGCAGCTTGGGGGGCCAGGTGAACACTGAAGCTTTCTTT	CASSLGGQVNTEAFF	-	TRBJ1-1	TRBV5-8	-
TGTGCCAGCAGCTACGGGACAGGGGAAGGCTACACCTTC	CASSYGTGEGYTF	few	TRBJ1-2	TRBV7-3	TRBD1
TGTGCCAGCAGTTCTTCCGGGACAGGGATCCACGAGCAGTACTTC	CASSSSGTGIHEQYF	-	TRBJ2-7	TRBV6-5	TRBD1
TGTGCCACCGGACCGGGGGGCCTCACCGGGGAGCTGTTTTTT	CATGPGGLTGELFF	-	TRBJ2-2	TRBV7-3	-
TGTGCCAGCAGTTTGGATAGCGGGTACAATGAGCAGTTCTTC	CASSLDSGYNEQFF	few	TRBJ2-1	TRBV27	TRBD2
TGCAGTGCTAGTCCGGACGGGGTAACCTACGAGCAGTACTTC	CSASPDGVTYEQYF	-	TRBJ2-7	TRBV20-1	-
TGCAGCGTTTCAGGCCAGGGGGCGGATCAGCCCCAGCATTTT	CSVSGQGADQPQHF	-	TRBJ1-5	TRBV29-1	TRBD1
TGTGCCAGCATTCGACTAGCGGGAGGGACAGATACGCAGTATTTT	CASIRLAGGTDTQYF	-	TRBJ2-3	TRBV6-6	TRBD2
TGTGCCAGCAGTCTTTCGGGGTATAGCAATCAGCCCCAGCATTTT	CASSLSGYSNQPQHF	once	TRBJ1-5	TRBV28	-
TGTGCCAGCAGCCAGGCACAGGGTGTTCTTGGGAGCGAGCAGTACTTC	CASSQAQGVLGSEQYF	-	TRBJ2-7	TRBV14	-
TGTGCCAGCAGCTTCATCGGGGGGTACACAGATACGCAGTATTTT	CASSFIGGYTDTQYF	-	TRBJ2-3	TRBV11-2	TRBD2
TGTGCCAGCAGCTTAGCGCTCGGGGGCTATGGCTACACCTTC	CASSLALGGYGYTF	few	TRBJ1-2	TRBV7-9	-
TGTGCCACCAGCTCCCGGACAGGGGTGAACACTGAAGCTTTCTTT	CATSSRTGVNTEAFF	-	TRBJ1-1	TRBV15	TRBD1
TGTGCCAGTAATCACCGGGACTTGGGCAATCAGCCCCAGCATTTT	CASNHRDLGNQPQHF	-	TRBJ1-5	TRBV19	-
TGTGCCAGCAGCGTAGAGGAAGGTCCGAGCGGGAGTTGGGCAGATACGCAGTATTTT	CASSVEEGPSGSWADTQYF	-	TRBJ2-3	TRBV9	TRBD2
TGCGCCAGCAGCCAGCGGGACAGAGGATCCTACGAGCAGTACTTC	CASSQRDRGSYEQYF	-	TRBJ2-7	TRBV4-3	-
TGTGCCAGCAGCTTAACACAGGGCCCCTACGAGCAGTACTTC	CASSLTQGPYEQYF	-	TRBJ2-7	TRBV11-2	-